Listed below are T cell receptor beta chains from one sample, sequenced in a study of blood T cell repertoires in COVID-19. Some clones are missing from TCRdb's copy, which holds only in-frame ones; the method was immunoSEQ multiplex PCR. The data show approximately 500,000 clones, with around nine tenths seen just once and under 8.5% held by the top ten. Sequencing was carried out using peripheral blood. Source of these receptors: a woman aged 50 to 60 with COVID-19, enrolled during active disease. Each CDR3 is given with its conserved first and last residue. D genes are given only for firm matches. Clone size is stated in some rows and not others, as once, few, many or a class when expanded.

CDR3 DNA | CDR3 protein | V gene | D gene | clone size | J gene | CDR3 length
TGTGCCAGCAGCCAACCCTTTGAACTAGATACACCCCTCCACTTT | CASSQPFELDTPLHF | TRBV4-2 | NA | few | TRBJ1-6 | 15
TGTGCCAGCAGTGAATATGGACAGAGCTACGAGCAGTACTTC | CASSEYGQSYEQYF | TRBV25-1 | NA | NA | TRBJ2-7 | 14
TGTGCCAGCAGCTTCCGGGGGGCTGGTGGCTACACCTTC | CASSFRGAGGYTF | TRBV5-6 | NA | NA | TRBJ1-2 | 13
TGTGCCAGCAGCTTAGCTCTCGGTTCCAATGAGCAGTTCTTC | CASSLALGSNEQFF | TRBV7-9 | NA | NA | TRBJ2-1 | 14
TGTGCCGGGCGGGGGGGCACCATGAACACTGAAGCTTTCTTT | CAGRGGTMNTEAFF | TRBV30 | NA | NA | TRBJ1-1 | 14
TGTGCCAGTAGTATATACCAGGGGAGCTCCTACGAGCAGTACTTC | CASSIYQGSSYEQYF | TRBV19 | NA | NA | TRBJ2-7 | 15
TGTGCCAGCAGTTCTGGGACAGGGGACTATGGCTACACCTTC | CASSSGTGDYGYTF | TRBV2 | TRBD1 | NA | TRBJ1-2 | 14
TGTGCCACCAGAAACAGGGAAATAGGTGAAGCTTTCTTT | CATRNREIGEAFF | TRBV24-1 | NA | NA | TRBJ1-1 | 13
TGTGCCAGTAGTGTTAGGGGACAGGGAGGTTCACCCCTCCACTTT | CASSVRGQGGSPLHF | TRBV19 | TRBD1 | NA | TRBJ1-6 | 15
TGTGCCAGCAGTGAGACTAGCGGAATTGACGAGCAGTACTTC | CASSETSGIDEQYF | TRBV2 | TRBD2 | once | TRBJ2-7 | 14
TGTGCCAGCAGCCCACAATCCGCACAGGGAGCGAGGTTGGCTTTCTTT | CASSPQSAQGARLAFF | TRBV3-1/TRBV3-2 | NA | once | TRBJ1-1 | 16
TGTGCCATTAAGGGGGTCTCTGGAAACACCATATATTTT | CAIKGVSGNTIYF | TRBV10-3 | NA | NA | TRBJ1-3 | 13
TGTGCCAGCAGTTTGGCAGGGGGCACTGAAGCTTTCTTT | CASSLAGGTEAFF | TRBV28 | TRBD1 | few | TRBJ1-1 | 13
TGCGCCAGCAGCTTCTCCAGGACCTACGAGCAGTACTTC | CASSFSRTYEQYF | TRBV5-1 | NA | NA | TRBJ2-7 | 13
TGTGCCAGCAGTGAAAGGGAGGTTAGGGGATCACCCCTCCACTTT | CASSEREVRGSPLHF | TRBV6-1 | NA | NA | TRBJ1-6 | 15
TGTGCCAGTAGTATAGATCGGGTTTCCTACGAGCAGTACTTC | CASSIDRVSYEQYF | TRBV19 | NA | NA | TRBJ2-7 | 14
TGTGCCAGCAGCTCAGTTCGGGACAGGGCGGCTGAAAAACTGTTTTTT | CASSSVRDRAAEKLFF | TRBV5-5 | TRBD1 | NA | TRBJ1-4 | 16
TGTGCCAGCAGCTTAGGACTTGGAAACACCATATATTTT | CASSLGLGNTIYF | TRBV7-2 | NA | many | TRBJ1-3 | 13
TGCAGTGCTAGTGTCCGGACAGGGGATGGCTACACCTTC | CSASVRTGDGYTF | TRBV20-1 | TRBD1 | NA | TRBJ1-2 | 13
TGTGCCAGCAGTGACCTACTGACTGGGGAGCAGTACTTC | CASSDLLTGEQYF | TRBV6-1 | NA | NA | TRBJ2-7 | 13
TGTGCCAGCAGCACACGCCATCAGCCCCAGCATTTT | CASSTRHQPQHF | TRBV6-5 | NA | NA | TRBJ1-5 | 12
TGTGCCAGCAGCGTACAGGGGGGGAACACTGAAGCTTTCTTT | CASSVQGGNTEAFF | TRBV7-9 | TRBD1 | NA | TRBJ1-1 | 14
TGTGCCAGCAGCACCTGGGGCGGGGCCTACGAGCAGTACTTC | CASSTWGGAYEQYF | TRBV11-2 | NA | NA | TRBJ2-7 | 14
TGTGCCAGCAGCCGACGACAGCTCACAGATACGCAGTATTTT | CASSRRQLTDTQYF | TRBV7-8 | NA | NA | TRBJ2-3 | 14
TGTGCCAGCAGCTCCTCCGGGGGGAACACTGAAGCTTTCTTT | CASSSSGGNTEAFF | TRBV7-3 | NA | NA | TRBJ1-1 | 14
TGTGCCTGCCGGGAGGGGTATGGCTACACCTTC | CACREGYGYTF | TRBV2 | NA | NA | TRBJ1-2 | 11
TGTGCCAGCAGCTCCTGGACTAGCGGCAATGAGCAGTTCTTC | CASSSWTSGNEQFF | TRBV5-8 | TRBD2 | once | TRBJ2-1 | 14
TGTGCCAGCAGTTTCACAGAGAACACTGAAGCTTTCTTT | CASSFTENTEAFF | TRBV12-3/TRBV12-4 | NA | NA | TRBJ1-1 | 13
TGCGCCAGCAGCTACAAATCTAGCGGGGGCGCCTACAATGAGCAGTTCTTC | CASSYKSSGGAYNEQFF | TRBV5-1 | TRBD2 | NA | TRBJ2-1 | 17
TGTGCCAGCAGCCAAGAAGGGGCCACTGAAGCTTTCTTT | CASSQEGATEAFF | TRBV4-2 | NA | NA | TRBJ1-1 | 13
TGTGCCAGCAGCCTAAGGACAGGCGGGGATTCACCCCTCCACTTT | CASSLRTGGDSPLHF | TRBV3-1/TRBV3-2 | TRBD1 | NA | TRBJ1-6 | 15
TGTGCCAGCAGTCCCGCTGGGGCCAACGTCCTGACTTTC | CASSPAGANVLTF | TRBV6-5 | NA | NA | TRBJ2-6 | 13
TGTGCCAGCAGCCGGGACAGGGGTAGAACCGGGGAGCTGTTTTTT | CASSRDRGRTGELFF | TRBV6-5 | TRBD1 | few | TRBJ2-2 | 15
TGCGCCAGCAGCTTGACCCGGGACTTTTCGACCGGGGAGCTGTTTTTT | CASSLTRDFSTGELFF | TRBV5-1 | NA | few | TRBJ2-2 | 16
TGCGCCAGCAGTGACGGGTCCACTGAAGCTTTCTTT | CASSDGSTEAFF | TRBV10-1 | NA | once | TRBJ1-1 | 12
TGCAGCGTTGAAGAGGGGACAGGGCCAGATACGCAGTATTTT | CSVEEGTGPDTQYF | TRBV29-1 | TRBD1 | NA | TRBJ2-3 | 14
TGTGCCAGCAGTTTTCAGCGGGGAATCAATGAGCAGTTCTTC | CASSFQRGINEQFF | TRBV28 | TRBD2 | NA | TRBJ2-1 | 14